The TCR beta chain under discussion was sequenced for a study of early T cells in non-severe SARS-CoV-2 infection. Study information: From unsorted whole blood, bulk RNA was sequenced, and the chains remained unpaired.

The TCR library protocol attached unique molecular identifiers to the individual cDNA molecules. TCRdb redid the calling of the 5' RACE reads with MiXCR, one entry per CDR3 protein. The repertoire holds about 73,000 distinct CDR3 sequences, with about an eighth as singletons. Whole-study results and caveats: Lookups in VDJdb leaned toward anti-spike CD8 responses and missed private and CD4 specificities.

The CDR3 has 14 residues. The V end was cut by 4 bases, the J end by 5 bases, with 17 bases between. The germline V gene encodes CDR1 DFQATT and CDR2 SNEGSKA (reference sequence). On this clonotype itself: As yet, its antigen is unknown.

Sequencing input: whole blood. The receptor's source is an adult who was a healthcare worker with PCR-confirmed SARS-CoV-2 infection or an uninfected control (not recorded which). The rearrangement links TRBV20-1 to TRBJ2-5; D is possibly TRBD1 (5 bases). CDR3 sequence (DNA): TGCAGTGCTAAAGTAGGGATCTCAGGGGAGACCCAGTACTTC. It translates to CSAKVGISGETQYF.